The clone carrying this T cell receptor beta chain appeared a few times. This sample was taken from a study of T-cell memory formation after mild COVID-19. TCR alpha and TCR beta cDNA libraries with sample barcodes and UMIs came from 5'RACE using constant-segment primers. TCRdb redid the calling of the 5' RACE reads with MiXCR, one entry per CDR3 protein. Seen here are about 340,000 distinct CDR3 sequences, around a sixth observed once, and the top ten hold 20% to 25%. V was trimmed by 2 bases and J by 0 bases, leaving 9 bases between them. The V gene's germline CDR1 is MNHNS and CDR2 SASEGT. The CDR3 consists of 15 residues.

The rearrangement links TRBV6-1 to TRBJ2-3; tentative D call: TRBD1 (6 bases). The receptor comes from a man between 18 and 29 years old who had mild COVID-19 (a few samples of this study predate the infection). Cell type and time point are not known. The specimen sequenced was PBMCs or a T cell subset sorted from them (not recorded which). CDR3 protein: CASSETGFSTDTQYF. In DNA form, the CDR3 reads TGTGCCAGCAGTGAAACAGGGTTCAGCACAGATACGCAGTATTTT.